The 3 T cell receptor beta chains listed next were all sequenced from one sample in a study of T cell responses to AZD1222 COVID-19 vaccine. Libraries were prepared by immunoSEQ multiplex PCR; TCRdb keeps only in-frame clonotypes and omits some of them. The sample carries about 110,000 clones, roughly 90% recorded once. The sequences come from peripheral blood, collected on day 0 of AZD1222 vaccination. The receptors originated from an adult in good health.

The chain employs TRBV29-1 and TRBJ2-7; tentatively, D is TRBD2 (6 bases). This CDR3 is 14 amino acids long. The V gene's germline CDR1 is SQVTM and CDR2 ANQGSEA. V was trimmed by 5 bases and J by 0 bases, leaving 14 bases between them. The CDR3 coding sequence is TGCAGCGTTTCTGCGGGGTTGAGCTCCTACGAGCAGTACTTC. Encoded protein: CSVSAGLSSYEQYF.

This CDR3 is CASSASGDDEAFF. CDR3 DNA: TGCGCCAGCAGCGCTAGCGGGGACGATGAAGCTTTCTTT. This rearrangement joins TRBV5-1 to TRBJ1-1; tentatively, D is TRBD1 (5 bases). Germline V CDR1 and CDR2: SGHRS, YFSETQ. This CDR3 is 13 amino acids long. Trimming removed 4 bases at V and 7 bases at J, with 14 bases between.

The chain links TRBV7-2 to TRBJ1-6; the D gene is possibly TRBD1 (6 bases). This CDR3 has 18 residues. Germline lookup yields CDR1 SGHTA and CDR2 FQGNSA. V was pared by 5 bases and J by 0 bases, with 17 bases between. CDR3 nucleotide sequence: TGTGCCAGCAGCCAGCGTGGGGGGCCGAGCTCCTATAATTCACCCCTCCACTTT. Protein sequence: CASSQRGGPSSYNSPLHF.